This is a list of T cell receptor beta chains from one sample in a study of PD-L1 blockade in urothelial cancer. Data came from immunoSEQ multiplex PCR; TCRdb stores just in-frame clones and leaves some out. Of around 50,000 clones listed, about 85% are singletons. The material was PBMCs, obtained around atezolizumab (anti-PD-L1) treatment. The receptor set was obtained from a middle-aged man with urothelial cancer. The CDR3 runs from the conserved cysteine through the conserved F or W. D genes are given only for firm matches. Clone size is given for some rows only: seen once, a few or many times, or a class if the clone is expanded.

J: TRBJ1-6; size: .; V: TRBV7-9; D: TRBD1; DNA: TGTGCCAGCAGCCCGTCCGGGACAGGGGGTTCACCCCTCCACTTT; CDR3: CASSPSGTGGSPLHF
J: TRBJ2-1; size: .; V: TRBV18; D: .; DNA: TGTGCCAGCTCACCGTACCCTAGCTACAATGAGCAGTTCTTC; CDR3: CASSPYPSYNEQFF
J: TRBJ2-5; size: .; V: TRBV18; D: .; DNA: TGTGCCAGCACTAGAAGGTCGCAAGAGACCCAGTACTTC; CDR3: CASTRRSQETQYF
J: TRBJ2-7; size: .; V: TRBV4-3; D: TRBD1; DNA: TGCGCCAGCAGCCAAGGACAGGGGTTTTCCTACGAGCAGTACTTC; CDR3: CASSQGQGFSYEQYF
J: TRBJ1-1; size: once; V: TRBV11-2; D: TRBD1; DNA: TGTGCCAGCAGCTTCGACAGGGGTAAAACTGAAGCTTTCTTT; CDR3: CASSFDRGKTEAFF
J: TRBJ1-4; size: .; V: TRBV6-1; D: TRBD1; DNA: TGTGCCAGCACCGGGACAGGGGACGAAAAACTGTTTTTT; CDR3: CASTGTGDEKLFF
J: TRBJ1-5; size: .; V: TRBV7-8; D: .; DNA: TGTGCCAGCAGCCCCCGCCCCCCAGGGAGCAATCAGCCCCAGCATTTT; CDR3: CASSPRPPGSNQPQHF
J: TRBJ2-1; size: .; V: TRBV28; D: TRBD2; DNA: TGTGCCAGCAGTTTAACTAGCGGGGACTACAATGAGCAGTTCTTC; CDR3: CASSLTSGDYNEQFF
J: TRBJ1-1; size: .; V: TRBV19; D: .; DNA: TGTGCCAGTACCCCAGGCACTGAAGCTTTCTTT; CDR3: CASTPGTEAFF
J: TRBJ2-1; size: .; V: TRBV11-3; D: TRBD2; DNA: TGTGCCAGCAGCCCAGGACTAGGGCACAATGAGCAGTTCTTC; CDR3: CASSPGLGHNEQFF
J: TRBJ2-1; size: .; V: TRBV5-6; D: TRBD1; DNA: TGTGCCAGCAGCCGGCCCTCGACAGGGGTGTTTGGATGGAATGAGCAGTTCTTC; CDR3: CASSRPSTGVFGWNEQFF
J: TRBJ2-4; size: .; V: TRBV7-5; D: .; DNA: TGTGCCAGAAGTGCGGGCCTGGGAAACATTCAGTACTTC; CDR3: CARSAGLGNIQYF
J: TRBJ2-1; size: .; V: TRBV11-2; D: .; DNA: TGTGCCAGCAGCTTAGCAGAGCGGAGGATCCCCAATGAGCAGTTCTTC; CDR3: CASSLAERRIPNEQFF
J: TRBJ1-1; size: .; V: TRBV2; D: .; DNA: TGTGCCACGATTAGACAGGTCGTTGCCTCTGAAGCTTTCTTT; CDR3: CATIRQVVASEAFF
J: TRBJ2-5; size: .; V: TRBV20-1; D: .; DNA: TGCAGTGCTACGTACCAAGAGACCCAGTACTTC; CDR3: CSATYQETQYF
J: TRBJ1-2; size: .; V: TRBV18; D: TRBD1; DNA: TGTGCCAGCTCACCGCTGGGGGGACAGAACTATGGCTACACCTTC; CDR3: CASSPLGGQNYGYTF
J: TRBJ2-1; size: .; V: TRBV15; D: TRBD2; DNA: TGTGCCACCAGCATTAGACTAGCGGGAGTCTACAATGAGCAGTTCTTC; CDR3: CATSIRLAGVYNEQFF
J: TRBJ2-7; size: .; V: TRBV27; D: .; DNA: TGTGCCAGCAGTTTTGCGGGAATCACCTACGAGCAGTACTTC; CDR3: CASSFAGITYEQYF
J: TRBJ1-2; size: .; V: TRBV5-1; D: .; DNA: TGCGCCAGCAGCTTGGCGAAAACTTCCTATGGCTACACCTTC; CDR3: CASSLAKTSYGYTF
J: TRBJ2-1; size: .; V: TRBV5-1; D: .; DNA: TGCGCCAGCAGCTATCAGGGTTCCGGCTCCTACAATGAGCAGTTCTTC; CDR3: CASSYQGSGSYNEQFF
J: TRBJ2-7; size: .; V: TRBV19; D: .; DNA: TGTGCCAGTAGTAAGGGGGTCCAACTGGACTACGAGCAGTACTTC; CDR3: CASSKGVQLDYEQYF
J: TRBJ2-3; size: .; V: TRBV5-3; D: .; DNA: TGTGCCAGAAGCTTGGGTAATCCCCCCGGTACGCAGTATTTT; CDR3: CARSLGNPPGTQYF
J: TRBJ2-7; size: once; V: TRBV7-2; D: TRBD2; DNA: TGTGCCAGCAGCTCCCGCGGGGGGAGTAGCTACGAGCAGTACTTC; CDR3: CASSSRGGSSYEQYF
J: TRBJ1-1; size: .; V: TRBV28; D: .; DNA: TGTGCCAGCAGTCTTTCCAGGGAAGCTTTCTTT; CDR3: CASSLSREAFF
J: TRBJ2-7; size: .; V: TRBV25-1; D: TRBD1; DNA: TGTGCCAGCACTCCGGGACAGGGGATTTCACGCCACGAGCAGTACTTC; CDR3: CASTPGQGISRHEQYF
J: TRBJ2-1; size: .; V: TRBV18; D: .; DNA: TGTGCCAGCCGATATGCGGGGACCTACAATGAGCAGTTCTTC; CDR3: CASRYAGTYNEQFF
J: TRBJ1-5; size: .; V: TRBV6-1; D: TRBD1; DNA: TGTGCCAGCAGTGAATATCGGACAGGTTATCAGCCCCAGCATTTT; CDR3: CASSEYRTGYQPQHF
J: TRBJ2-7; size: .; V: TRBV7-9; D: TRBD1; DNA: TGTGCCAGCAGCTCTAACAGGGGGCTGGACGAGCAGTACTTC; CDR3: CASSSNRGLDEQYF
J: TRBJ1-1; size: .; V: TRBV7-9; D: .; DNA: TGTGCCAGCAGCTCGCAGGGGAGTGACACTGAAGCTTTCTTT; CDR3: CASSSQGSDTEAFF
J: TRBJ2-7; size: .; V: TRBV19; D: TRBD1; DNA: TGTGCCAGTAGTACCCCAGGACAGGGGGCGTTTCAGTACTTC; CDR3: CASSTPGQGAFQYF
J: TRBJ1-5; size: few; V: TRBV5-1; D: .; DNA: TGCGCCAGCAGCCCTGGGTCGGGGGACAGCAATCAGCCCCAGCATTTT; CDR3: CASSPGSGDSNQPQHF
J: TRBJ2-3; size: few; V: TRBV10-1; D: TRBD2; DNA: TGCGCCAGCAGTTCGGGACTAGCGGGCACCACAGATACGCAGTATTTT; CDR3: CASSSGLAGTTDTQYF
J: TRBJ1-1; size: once; V: TRBV9; D: .; DNA: TGTGCCAGCAGCCCCCGGGACTTAACTGAAGCTTTCTTT; CDR3: CASSPRDLTEAFF
J: TRBJ1-3; size: .; V: TRBV2; D: TRBD1; DNA: TGTGCCAGCAGGGAGGACAGGGGTGGAAACACCATATATTTT; CDR3: CASREDRGGNTIYF
J: TRBJ2-5; size: .; V: TRBV7-2; D: TRBD2; DNA: TGTGCCAGCAGCTTAGGAGGCGGGGGGGGAGAGACCCAGTACTTC; CDR3: CASSLGGGGGETQYF
J: TRBJ2-1; size: .; V: TRBV28; D: TRBD2; DNA: TGTGCCAGCAGTCCCCACGGGAGGTCCTACAATGAGCAGTTCTTC; CDR3: CASSPHGRSYNEQFF
J: TRBJ2-7; size: .; V: TRBV27; D: .; DNA: TGTGCCAGCAGCCTAGGAGGGAACAACGAGCAGTACTTC; CDR3: CASSLGGNNEQYF
J: TRBJ2-7; size: few; V: TRBV11-2; D: .; DNA: TGTGCCAGCAGCCGGGTCGAGCAGTACTTC; CDR3: CASSRVEQYF
J: TRBJ1-5; size: .; V: TRBV7-9; D: .; DNA: TGTGCCAGCAGCCCGGGGGGGTGGTATCAGCCCCAGCATTTT; CDR3: CASSPGGWYQPQHF
J: TRBJ1-1; size: .; V: TRBV5-1; D: TRBD1; DNA: TGCGCCAGCAGCTCAGTCCCGGGACAGGGCCTGAACACTGAAGCTTTCTTT; CDR3: CASSSVPGQGLNTEAFF
J: TRBJ1-2; size: .; V: TRBV9; D: .; DNA: TGTGCCAGCAGCGCCACGGAGGGTTTTGGTGGGTATGGCTACACCTTC; CDR3: CASSATEGFGGYGYTF
J: TRBJ2-7; size: .; V: TRBV5-6; D: .; DNA: TGTGCCAGCACCGCGGGCTGGGTCGAGCAGTACTTC; CDR3: CASTAGWVEQYF
J: TRBJ1-1; size: .; V: TRBV19; D: TRBD1; DNA: TGTGCCAGTAGTATATCAACAGGGGCCACTGAAGCTTTCTTT; CDR3: CASSISTGATEAFF
J: TRBJ2-5; size: .; V: TRBV12-5; D: TRBD1; DNA: TGTGCTAGTGGAAAACTGACAGGGGTCCAAGAGACCCAGTACTTC; CDR3: CASGKLTGVQETQYF
J: TRBJ1-5; size: .; V: TRBV14; D: .; DNA: TGTGCCAGCAGCCAAGATGGAGGGAGGGCCAATCAGCCCCAGCATTTT; CDR3: CASSQDGGRANQPQHF
J: TRBJ1-5; size: .; V: TRBV9; D: .; DNA: TGTGCCAGCAGCGGTCAGGGAAATCAGCCCCAGCATTTT; CDR3: CASSGQGNQPQHF